This TCR beta chain comes out of a study of a mutant IDH1 vaccine in newly diagnosed glioma (dated by TCRdb to the early 2020s). Regarding the research as a whole: Vaccination started 4-6 weeks after radiotherapy alone, or was given together with temozolomide cycles in the groups whose treatment included chemotherapy. The week-35 safety follow-up took place at visit V12, and the week-47 end of study took place at visit V13. Of the roughly 32 patients who were treated, about 60% were male and approximately 40% were female, and the mean age was around 41 years. Peripheral blood samples were drawn at six visits, namely V03 (baseline), V05, V07, V10, V12 and V13. Before enrollment, most patients had been given radiochemotherapy with temozolomide as standard therapy, while the rest had received either radiotherapy alone or temozolomide alone. Longitudinal TCRB deep sequencing was done for 25 treated patients, wherever samples were available for exploratory analyses.

Broader findings and caveats from the paper: PBMC samples for TCRB deep sequencing were selected based on availability. Changes in the top peripheral T cell clonotypes picked up by TCRB sequencing did not appear to be linked to pseudoprogression. According to the authors, sample limitations meant that analyses of patient blood samples could not be reproduced. Immune responses induced by the vaccine were seen in approximately 93% of patients across multiple MHC alleles.

For CDR1 and CDR2, the germline V gene lists SQVTM and ANQGSEA. The CDR3 measures 13 amino acids from cysteine to phenylalanine. Solely the CDR3 DNA is kept, with 39 bases framed from the first base. The junction shows trimming of 7 bases on V and 1 base on J, and the gene matches do not reach 7 bases of it. Details on this clone: There is no known antigen for this receptor. No per-base quality is available; no much larger clone lies one base away.

Taken with the paper, the label for time point translates to: week 35, safety follow-up. Every vaccine dose consisted of 300 ug of a 20-mer mutant IDH1 peptide in Montanide, administered subcutaneously together with topical imiquimod. Patients were given eight vaccinations, in weeks 1, 3, 5, 7, 11, 15, 19 and 23, which matched visits V03 through V10. Newly diagnosed WHO grade 3 or 4 IDH1-mutant astrocytomas showing loss of nuclear ATRX were present in the donors. The samples were drawn from NOA16, a multicentre, single-arm, open-label phase I trial in Germany that tested a mutant IDH1 peptide vaccine in humans for the first time. The DNeasy Blood and Tissue Kit was used to extract genomic DNA from EDTA blood for TCRB sequencing. Library preparation employed the immunoSEQ multiplex PCR assay. Rearranged TCR beta chain sequences were amplified using the hsTCRB Kit according to the manufacturer's protocol. An Illumina MiSeq was used to sequence the TCRB libraries. The original pipeline was this. The proprietary platform of the kit vendor was used for demultiplexing, trimming and gene mapping. Entries here come from immuneACCESS through TCRdb and include only in-frame sequences with V and J called. Some clones fail to appear in such tables; in the studies checked, an unresolved V gene covers under half of the shortfall, and the cause of the remainder is unknown. V and J calls plus clone size are reproduced from that table; the DNA served to infer D and trimming. Across this sample there are around 41,000 clones, with around 87% seen only once. Jointly, the top ten make up roughly 1.5% of the sample.

Source: PBMCs, taken from a glioma patient whose treatment included an IDH1 peptide vaccine. The source of this sequence is a man between 40 and 49 years old with glioma. The chain is assembled from TRBV29-1 and TRBJ2-7; 7 nucleotides in the junction match TRBD2. The CDR3 protein is CSAATSASYEQYF. In nucleotides, the sequence is TGCAGCGCGGCCACTAGCGCATCCTACGAGCAGTACTTC.